This T cell receptor (beta chain) was recovered during a study of spatial heterogeneity in lung cancer. Germline V gives CDR1 MDHEN, CDR2 SYDVKM. Trimming stripped 8 bases from V and 4 bases from J, with 13 bases between. The CDR3 covers 13 residues. Indicated time point: sample taken at primary tumor resection. From tumor, nontumor lung or frozen PBMC, whole RNA was taken unsorted for sequencing. TCRdb redid the calling of the 5' RACE reads with MiXCR, one entry per CDR3 protein. In the table there are about 5,700 distinct CDR3 sequences, around 12% of which are singletons. This sample comprised normal lung tissue next to the tumor, obtained at surgery. This TCR derives from a male donor with early-stage non-small cell lung cancer. This sequence joins TRBV28 and TRBJ2-3; D is ambiguous. The CDR3 DNA sequence: TGTGCCAGCCAGGAGCCGACACCAGATACGCAGTATTTT. Translation gives CASQEPTPDTQYF.